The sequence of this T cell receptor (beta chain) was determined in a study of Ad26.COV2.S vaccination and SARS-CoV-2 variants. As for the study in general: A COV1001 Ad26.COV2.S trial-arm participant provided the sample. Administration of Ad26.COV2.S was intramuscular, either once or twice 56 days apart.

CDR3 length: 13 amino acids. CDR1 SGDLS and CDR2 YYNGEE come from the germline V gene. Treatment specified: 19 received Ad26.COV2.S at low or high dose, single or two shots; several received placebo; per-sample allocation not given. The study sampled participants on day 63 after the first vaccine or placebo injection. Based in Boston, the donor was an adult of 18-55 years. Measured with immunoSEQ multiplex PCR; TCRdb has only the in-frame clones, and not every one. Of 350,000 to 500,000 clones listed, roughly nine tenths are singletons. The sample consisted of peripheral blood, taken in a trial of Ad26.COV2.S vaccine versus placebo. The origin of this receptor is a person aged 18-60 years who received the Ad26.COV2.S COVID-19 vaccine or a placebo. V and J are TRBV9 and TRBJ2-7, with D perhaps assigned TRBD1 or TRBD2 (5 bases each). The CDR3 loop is CARSGALAYEQYV. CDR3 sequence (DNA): TGTGCTAGATCCGGGGCTCTGGCATACGAGCAGTACGTC.